The 30 T cell receptor beta chains below all came from one sample that was sequenced in a study of radiotherapy plus CTLA-4 blockade in lung cancer. Libraries were prepared by immunoSEQ multiplex PCR; TCRdb keeps only in-frame clonotypes and omits some of them. The sample records roughly 50,000 clones, 70% to 90% being singletons. Sequenced material: peripheral blood, taken from a patient treated with radiotherapy plus ipilimumab. All receptors derive from a human donor with non-small cell lung cancer whose response to radiotherapy plus ipilimumab could not be evaluated.

This chain connects TRBV7-2 to TRBJ2-5; possibly TRBD2 for D (6 bases). Germline CDR1 reads SGHTA; CDR2 reads FQGNSA. The V end lost 1 base, the J end lost 2 bases, and 11 bases lay between the germline ends. This CDR3 is 15 amino acids long. In nucleotides, the CDR3 is TGTGCCAGCAGCTTAGTAGCGGCGTTTCAAGAGACCCAGTACTTC. This sequence encodes CASSLVAAFQETQYF.

The chain has TRBV19 and TRBJ2-4, with D hard to call. Germline CDR1 reads LNHDA; CDR2 reads SQIVND (reference sequence). V was clipped by 6 bases and J by 0 bases, with 18 bases between them. The CDR3 sequence is 17 residues long. In DNA form, the CDR3 reads TGTGCCAGTAGACTGGTGCTCGCCATCCTAGCCAAAAACATTCAGTACTTC. Its translation is CASRLVLAILAKNIQYF.

This clone was detected a few times. The CDR3 region has the DNA TGTGCCAGCAATACAGGGGGTGGAAACACCATATATTTT. Encoded protein: CASNTGGGNTIYF. V is TRBV28 and J is TRBJ1-3; the match to TRBD1 covers 8 bases. V was pared by 7 bases and J by 3 bases, with 2 bases of the junction left unmatched. CDR3 size: 13 residues. Germline CDR1 and CDR2: MDHEN and SYDVKM. The complete variable domain, with remaining parts taken from reference TRBV28 and TRBJ1-3, reads DVKVTQSSRYLVKRTGEKVFLECVQDMDHENMFWYRQDPGLGLRLIYFSYDVKMKEKGDIPEGYSVSREKKERFSLILESASTNQTSMYLCASNTGGGNTIYFGEGSWLTVV.

The chain has TRBV7-2 and TRBJ2-1; 8 nucleotides match TRBD2. The CDR3 totals 16 residues. Looked up from germline, CDR1 is SGHTA and CDR2 is FQGNSA. After removal of 2 bases from V and 3 bases from J, the junction contained 6 bases not matched to a gene. CDR3 loop: CASSLWSSGNYNEQFF. The CDR3 nucleotides read TGTGCCAGCAGCTTATGGAGTAGCGGGAACTACAATGAGCAGTTCTTC. The full variable domain, completed using reference TRBV7-2 and TRBJ2-1, is GAGVSQSPSNKVTEKGKDVELRCDPISGHTALYWYRQSLGQGLEFLIYFQGNSAPDKSGLPSDRFSAERTGGSVSTLTIQRTQQEDSAVYLCASSLWSSGNYNEQFFGPGTRLTVL.

The gene calls are TRBV11-2 and TRBJ2-7; D may be TRBD2 (5 bases). V was clipped by 0 bases and J by 4 bases, with 13 bases between them. This CDR3 is 15 amino acids long. Looked up from germline, CDR1 is SGHAT and CDR2 is FQNNGV. CDR3 protein: CASSLDHRGAYEQYF. The DNA for the CDR3 is TGTGCCAGCAGCTTAGATCATCGGGGAGCTTACGAGCAGTACTTC.

V usage is TRBV2 and J usage is TRBJ1-1; TRBD1 might be the D (5 bases). Germline V gene data show CDR1 as SNHLY and CDR2 as FYNNEI. Trimming left V 1 base short and J 0 bases short, with 6 bases between. This CDR3 is built from 14 residues. The CDR3 DNA is TGTGCCAGCAGTGAAGGGGGCCTGAACACTGAAGCTTTCTTT. Amino acids: CASSEGGLNTEAFF.

This clone was recorded only once. CDR3 bases: TGCAGCGTTTCCAGGGGGCGCAATGAGCAGTTCTTC. Translating gives CSVSRGRNEQFF. The chain joins TRBV29-1 to TRBJ2-1, with TRBD1 matching 8 bases. CDR3 length: 12 amino acids. CDR1 and CDR2 (germline): SQVTM, ANQGSEA. V shed 5 bases and J 6 bases; nucleotides not matched to a gene: 3.

CDR3 DNA sequence: TGCAGTGCCCCGACAGGGGCCGGCTACACCTTC. It is translated as CSAPTGAGYTF. The J gene is TRBJ1-2, the V gene TRBV20-1, with 8 bases aligning to TRBD1. The CDR3 contains 11 residues. Germline CDR1 is DFQATT and CDR2 is SNEGSKA (reference sequence). Unmatched junction bases numbered 5, after V lost 6 bases and J lost 8 bases.

The chain joins TRBV6-1 to TRBJ2-1, with 14 bases that match TRBD2. This CDR3 spans 17 amino acids. Germline CDR1 is MNHNS and CDR2 is SASEGT. J gave up 9 bases and V 2 bases, and 9 bases lay outside the gene matches. CDR3 sequence reads: CASSEPGLAGGIIEQFF. The CDR3 bases are TGTGCCAGCAGTGAACCCGGACTAGCGGGAGGAATCATTGAGCAGTTCTTC.

The gene calls are TRBV7-2 and TRBJ2-2; TRBD2 matches at 8 bases. V lost 4 bases and J lost 4; bases outside the gene matches: 2. CDR1 and CDR2 (germline): SGHTA, FQGNSA. CDR3 length: 14 residues. This chain's CDR3 is CASSSGLVTGELFF. Written as DNA, the CDR3 is TGTGCCAGCAGCTCGGGACTAGTCACCGGGGAGCTGTTTTTT. Looking up the rest from reference TRBV7-2 and TRBJ2-2 gives the full variable domain: GAGVSQSPSNKVTEKGKDVELRCDPISGHTALYWYRQSLGQGLEFLIYFQGNSAPDKSGLPSDRFSAERTGGSVSTLTIQRTQQEDSAVYLCASSSGLVTGELFFGEGSRLTVL.

This chain links TRBV7-2 with TRBJ1-4; unclear D gene. The CDR3 has 13 amino acids. The germline V and J ends were trimmed by 3 bases and 5 bases, with 7 bases remaining between them. Germline CDR1 SGHTA, CDR2 FQGNSA. The chain's CDR3 is CASSLGANEKLFF. Written as DNA, the CDR3 is TGTGCCAGCAGCTTGGGCGCGAATGAAAAACTGTTTTTT.

The rearrangement links TRBV19 to TRBJ2-1, with a possible D match to TRBD1 (5 bases). Germline V gene data show CDR1 as LNHDA and CDR2 as SQIVND (reference sequence). V was cut by 5 bases and J by 8 bases, with 13 bases left in between. The CDR3 consists of 13 residues. CDR3: CASSQGGGYEQFF. CDR3 coding DNA: TGTGCCAGTAGTCAGGGCGGTGGTTATGAGCAGTTCTTC.

V and J are TRBV7-8 and TRBJ2-7; D perhaps matches TRBD1 (5 bases). The CDR3 consists of 15 residues. The ends were cut back, 5 bases at V and 4 bases at J, with 18 bases in the middle. Germline lookup yields CDR1 SGHVS and CDR2 FQNEAQ. The CDR3, as DNA: TGTGCCAGCAGCCCCACCCAGGGCAGCATTTACGAGCAGTACTTC. The encoded protein is CASSPTQGSIYEQYF.

The rearrangement joins TRBV29-1 to TRBJ1-1, with a tentative D call TRBD1 (6 bases). The CDR3 totals 13 residues. The germline V gene encodes CDR1 SQVTM and CDR2 ANQGSEA. Trimming stripped 4 bases from V and 4 bases from J, with 13 bases between. The CDR3 protein is CSVAGVAGTEAFF. DNA of the CDR3: TGCAGCGTTGCAGGGGTTGCTGGCACTGAAGCTTTCTTT.

V and J are TRBV2 and TRBJ2-5; D perhaps matches TRBD2 (5 bases). Germline CDR1 reads SNHLY; CDR2 reads FYNNEI. Trimming took off 2 bases at V and 4 bases at J, with 14 bases between the two ends. This CDR3 has 15 residues. The CDR3 reads CASSERVGSSETQYF. CDR3 in DNA: TGTGCCAGCAGTGAACGGGTAGGGAGTTCAGAGACCCAGTACTTC.

The chain links TRBV7-2 to TRBJ1-2; TRBD1 is a possible D gene (6 bases). The V end lost 4 bases, the J end lost 5 bases, and 11 bases lay between the germline ends. This CDR3 comprises 13 residues. Germline assignment: CDR1 SGHTA and CDR2 FQGNSA. CDR3 region: CASSSGEGYGYTF. The CDR3 DNA is TGTGCCAGCAGCTCAGGGGAAGGGTATGGCTACACCTTC.

This chain uses TRBV14 with TRBJ2-7, with D perhaps matching TRBD2 (5 bases). V lost 1 base and J lost 2, with 15 bases in between. Germline V gene data show CDR1 as SGHDN and CDR2 as FVKESK. The CDR3 extends over 16 amino acids. This chain's CDR3 is CASSQGRAGHTYEQYF. The CDR3, as DNA: TGTGCCAGCAGCCAAGGGCGGGCAGGCCATACCTACGAGCAGTACTTC.

The gene calls are TRBV11-2 and TRBJ2-4; 7 bases agree with TRBD1. The CDR3 is 13 residues long. The trim removed 3 bases at V and 12 bases at J, leaving 8 bases unmatched. Germline V CDR1 and CDR2: SGHAT, FQNNGV. In nucleotides, the CDR3 is TGTGCCAGCAGCTTCCAGGGGGACCGGCCTCAGTACTTC. As protein: CASSFQGDRPQYF.

This chain joins TRBV27 and TRBJ2-3, with 8 bases identical to TRBD2. The CDR3 has 17 residues. CDR1 is MNHEY and CDR2 is SMNVEV in the germline V gene (reference sequence). V gave up 2 bases and J gave up 0 bases; unmatched junction bases: 7. The CDR3 nucleotides are TGTGCCAGCAGTTTACAAGCCGGGACTAGTAGCACAGATACGCAGTATTTT. The encoded protein is CASSLQAGTSSTDTQYF.

V is TRBV25-1 and J is TRBJ2-7; possible D gene TRBD2, 5 bases. The CDR3 is made up of 13 amino acids. Between the trimmed V and J ends, which lost 10 bases and 2 bases, there was a span of 15 bases. Germline V gene sequence: CDR1 MGHDK, CDR2 SYGVNS. Here the CDR3 reads CATEHGVTYEQYF. DNA of the CDR3: TGTGCCACAGAACACGGGGTTACCTACGAGCAGTACTTC.

The genes are TRBV9 and TRBJ2-5; 9 nucleotides match TRBD2. V lost 0 bases and J lost 4; bases outside the gene matches: 4. The CDR3 has 15 amino acids. Germline-derived CDR1 and CDR2 are SGDLS and YYNGEE. CDR3 nucleotides: TGTGCCAGCAGCGTAGGTTGGGGACTAGCAGAGACCCAGTACTTC. Protein: CASSVGWGLAETQYF.

The V call is TRBV6-6, the J call TRBJ1-3; D not certain. CDR1 and CDR2 from the germline V gene are MNHNY and SVGAGI (reference sequence). Trimming stripped 7 bases from V and 0 bases from J, with 13 bases between. CDR3 size: 15 residues. As DNA, the CDR3 is TGTGCCAGCAATAATGACGCAGGCTCTGGAAACACCATATATTTT. This translates into CASNNDAGSGNTIYF.

This sequence joins TRBV2 and TRBJ1-5; D remains unclear. The CDR3 runs to 12 residues. The V end lost 7 bases, the J end lost 0 bases, and 4 bases lay between the germline ends. The germline V gene encodes CDR1 SNHLY and CDR2 FYNNEI. CDR3 sequence: CASKSSNQPQHF. Here the CDR3 DNA reads TGTGCCAGCAAGAGTAGCAATCAGCCCCAGCATTTT. The full variable domain, rest sourced from reference TRBV2 and TRBJ1-5, is EPEVTQTPSHQVTQMGQEVILRCVPISNHLYFYWYRQILGQKVEFLVSFYNNEISEKSEIFDDQFSVERPDGSNFTLKIRSTKLEDSAMYFCASKSSNQPQHFGDGTRLSIL.

This clone was recorded only once. The rearrangement links TRBV7-2 to TRBJ1-4; D ambiguous. CDR3 length equals 16 residues. The germline V gene encodes CDR1 SGHTA and CDR2 FQGNSA. Deletions cut 1 base from V and 3 bases from J, with 12 bases between. The CDR3 nucleotides read TGTGCCAGCAGCTTAGACCGTCGCTATTCTAATGAAAAACTGTTTTTT. Protein sequence: CASSLDRRYSNEKLFF.

This clone was detected once. The CDR3 reads CASSRSDRANYGYTF. The CDR3 nucleotides are TGTGCCAGCAGCCGCTCGGACAGGGCAAACTATGGCTACACCTTC. This rearrangement joins TRBV7-9 to TRBJ1-2; 8 bases align to TRBD1. The V and J ends lost 5 bases and 2 bases, in that order; junction bases with no gene match: 7. Germline values: CDR1 SEHNR, CDR2 FQNEAQ (reference sequence). The CDR3 extends over 15 amino acids.

This chain links TRBV6-5 with TRBJ1-1; D is possibly TRBD1 (6 bases). Trimming cost V 8 bases and J 0 bases, with 16 bases left between them. From germline, CDR1 is MNHEY and CDR2 SVGAGI. This CDR3 is built from 15 residues. The CDR3 coding sequence is TGTGCCAGCTCCCAGGGGCAGAGGATGAACACTGAAGCTTTCTTT. Its protein is CASSQGQRMNTEAFF.

V and J are TRBV6-1 and TRBJ1-3; no reliable D call. The V gene's germline CDR1 is MNHNS and CDR2 SASEGT. This CDR3 has 14 residues. V lost 4 bases, J lost 1 base, and 8 bases lay in between. The CDR3 DNA reads as TGTGCCAGCAGTGTGAGGACTTCTGGAAACACCATATATTTT. Translating gives CASSVRTSGNTIYF.

The chain employs TRBV7-9 and TRBJ1-6, with 10 bases lining up with TRBD1. V dropped 5 bases and J dropped 8; count of bases not matched to a gene: 9. The CDR3 spans 16 residues. CDR1 is SEHNR, CDR2 FQNEAQ, per germline (reference sequence). The CDR3 here is CASSPGQGVKDSPLHF. The CDR3, as DNA: TGTGCCAGCAGCCCTGGACAGGGGGTTAAGGATTCACCCCTCCACTTT.

In its sample, this clone was seen once. The chain uses TRBV5-3 and TRBJ1-4; 9 positions match TRBD1. TRBV5-3 has ORF status, its function being uncertain. The J segment lost 6 bases and the V segment lost 1 base, leaving 7 bases of the junction unmatched. This CDR3 comprises 16 residues. CDR3 residues: CARSLSSGQGHEKLFF. The DNA for the CDR3 is TGTGCCAGAAGCTTGTCTTCGGGACAGGGACATGAAAAACTGTTTTTT.

V is TRBV7-2 and J is TRBJ1-2, with a weak D call TRBD1 (5 bases). The CDR3 length is 15 residues. Germline V lookup: CDR1 SGHTA, CDR2 FQGNSA. Deletions cut 2 bases from V and 6 bases from J, with 16 bases between. The chain's CDR3 is CASSLWGPRGDGYTF. The CDR3 nucleotides are TGTGCCAGCAGCTTATGGGGCCCACGGGGGGATGGCTACACCTTC.